A single sample is the source of the 12 T cell receptor beta chains below, sequenced in a study of CD8+CD57+ T cells in acquired aplastic anemia. The use of genomic DNA as template underpinned the TCR beta VDJ and CDR3 profiling. MiXCR was run by TCRdb on the reads, yielding one entry per CDR3 protein. The table records 150,000 to 200,000 distinct CDR3 sequences, about 47% of them present only once. The sequenced sample was sorted CD4+, CD8+, or CD8+CD57+ T cells (not recorded which) from PBMCs. All receptors derive from a human donor in good health.

The chain couples TRBV11-1 to TRBJ2-2; no clear D gene. Trimming took off 5 bases at V and 7 bases at J, with 14 bases between the two ends. The CDR3 has 14 residues. Germline-derived CDR1 and CDR2 are SGHAT and FQDESV (reference sequence). The CDR3 region is CASSVLRAGGELFF. The CDR3, as DNA: TGTGCCAGCAGCGTATTAAGGGCAGGCGGGGAGCTGTTTTTT.

V is TRBV25-1 and J is TRBJ2-3; D not certain. The germline CDR1 and CDR2 sequences are MGHDK and SYGVNS. This CDR3 has 13 amino acids. Deletions cut 10 bases from V and 1 base from J, with 12 bases between. CDR3 in DNA: TGTGCCACCGATCGCTCCTGCACAGATACGCAGTATTTT. It specifies CATDRSCTDTQYF. Filled out from reference TRBV25-1 and TRBJ2-3, the complete variable domain reads EADIYQTPRYLVIGTGKKITLECSQTMGHDKMYWYQQDPGMELHLIHYSYGVNSTEKGDLSSESTVSRIRTEHFPLTLESARPSHTSQYLCATDRSCTDTQYFGPGTRLTVL.

This clonotype was observed at least ten times. J is TRBJ2-3 and V is TRBV20-1; TRBD2 agrees at 9 bases. J gave up 5 bases and V 3 bases, and 9 bases lay outside the gene matches. Germline V lookup: CDR1 DFQATT, CDR2 SNEGSKA (reference sequence). The CDR3 sequence is 15 residues long. The CDR3 DNA sequence: TGCAGTGCTAGCAGTGGCGGGAGGGCAATAGATACGCAGTATTTT. As protein: CSASSGGRAIDTQYF.

This clonotype showed up many times. The chain joins TRBV6-5 to TRBJ2-3; TRBD1 matches 10 bases. Germline V gives CDR1 MNHEY, CDR2 SVGAGI. V trimming: 7 bases; J trimming: 6 bases; junction bases outside the gene matches: 13. The length of the CDR3 is 16 residues. CDR3 sequence: CASTLSGTGVGDTQYF. CDR3 nucleotide sequence: TGTGCCAGCACTTTATCCGGGACAGGGGTCGGCGATACGCAGTATTTT.

This clonotype came up many times. V and J are TRBV19 and TRBJ1-4, with TRBD1 matching 10 bases. The CDR3 consists of 15 residues. The V segment lost 2 bases and the J segment 5 bases; nucleotides outside the gene matches: 2. Germline CDR1 reads LNHDA; CDR2 reads SQIVND (reference sequence). The DNA of the CDR3 is TGTGCCAGTAGTATAAGGACAGGGGGGAATGAAAAACTGTTTTTT. Its translation is CASSIRTGGNEKLFF.

This clonotype was detected only once. V is TRBV20-1 and J is TRBJ1-6; 7 bases agree with TRBD1. The CDR3 totals 13 residues. The V gene's germline CDR1 is DFQATT and CDR2 SNEGSKA (reference sequence). V shed 2 bases and J 7 bases; nucleotides not matched to a gene: 2. CDR3 DNA: TGCAGTGCTAGACAGGGGGTAAATTCACCCCTCCACTTT. Translated, it gives CSARQGVNSPLHF.

This clonotype was seen many times. This chain uses TRBV6-1 with TRBJ2-3; 12 positions agree with TRBD2. Losses at the gene ends were 6 bases for V and 6 bases for J; bases not matched to a gene: 7. The CDR3 extends over 15 amino acids. Germline CDR1 is MNHNS and CDR2 is SASEGT. CDR3 DNA sequence: TGTGCCAGCAGCAGACTAGCGGGAGAAGTCGATACGCAGTATTTT. Protein sequence: CASSRLAGEVDTQYF.

A word on this clonotype: This may arise from a read error, as a much more abundant clone is one base away. V is TRBV7-2 and J is TRBJ2-1; D is perhaps TRBD1 (8 bases). The CDR3 extends over 14 amino acids. Germline lookup yields CDR1 SGHTA and CDR2 FQGNSA. V lost 4 bases, J lost 6 bases, and 13 bases lay in between. CDR3 nucleotides: TGTGCCAGCAGCTGGACAGGGACTACCAATGAGCAGTTCTTC. Encoded protein: CASSWTGTTNEQFF.

The J gene is TRBJ2-7, the V gene TRBV2; TRBD2 matches at 8 bases. V shed 10 bases, J shed 0 bases, and the junction held 5 bases outside the gene matches. Germline lookup yields CDR1 SNHLY and CDR2 FYNNEI. CDR3 length: 13 residues. CDR3 residues: CAIIAGSSYEQYF. The DNA of the CDR3 is TGTGCCATCATAGCGGGATCCTCCTACGAGCAGTACTTC.

V and J are TRBV24-1 and TRBJ2-3; D gene uncertain. Per germline, CDR1 KGHDR and CDR2 SFDVKD. The CDR3 covers 15 residues. V lost 7 bases to trimming and J lost 4 bases, with 17 bases between them. The CDR3 DNA is TGTGCCACCAGCTACTCGGGTGTGGGTTCAGATACGCAGTATTTT. Amino acids: CATSYSGVGSDTQYF.

J is TRBJ2-3 and V is TRBV7-3, with D perhaps matching TRBD2 (6 bases). From germline, CDR1 is SGHTA and CDR2 FQGTGA. The CDR3 is 15 residues long. The V gene lost 4 bases and the J gene lost 1 base, with 12 bases spanning the gap. In nucleotides, the CDR3 is TGTGCCAGCAGCTGGGGGGACGGCGGCACAGATACGCAGTATTTT. Its protein product is CASSWGDGGTDTQYF.

This chain links TRBV28 with TRBJ1-1; D may be TRBD1 (6 bases). The CDR3 sequence is 16 residues long. Germline V lookup: CDR1 MDHEN, CDR2 SYDVKM. V lost 2 bases, J lost 1 base, and 14 bases lay in between. The CDR3 DNA reads TGTGCCAGCAGTTTAAGGCCGGGACAACAGAACACTGAAGCTTTCTTT. Protein product: CASSLRPGQQNTEAFF.